This T cell receptor beta chain was recorded in a study of cytomegalovirus exposure and HLA in healthy donors. PCR amplification relied on 60 Vbeta primers (plus 13 Jbeta primers). The protocol was immunoSEQ multiplex PCR, while the TCRdb copy is restricted to in-frame clones and leaves out a portion. The table includes 150,000 to 200,000 clones, around 82% detected once. Study-level findings and limits: Per a prior analysis, the majority of TCR beta V segments were productive roughly 90% or roughly 30% of the time. Later analysis identified about 17,000 TCR beta sequences associated with HLA alleles, using a false discovery rate threshold of 0.05. Later analysis demonstrated an association between a missense DCLRE1C variant and TCR beta V- and J-gene trimming.

Comments on this clone: Its antigen is currently unknown.

Sequenced sample: PBMCs. The receptor was derived from a woman aged 50 to 60 in good health and CMV-seropositive.

The CDR3 protein is CASSVEREWGSPLHF. The DNA of the CDR3 is TGTGCCAGCAGCGTAGAGAGGGAATGGGGATCACCCCTCCACTTT. V and J are TRBV9 and TRBJ1-6; no firm D call. Trimming removed 0 bases at V and 10 bases at J, with 14 bases between. Germline V gene lookup returns CDR1 SGDLS and CDR2 YYNGEE. The CDR3 is made up of 15 amino acids.